This T cell receptor beta chain was observed in a study of OX40 agonist ivuxolimab in advanced cancers. Germline lookup yields CDR1 SGHTS and CDR2 YDEGEE. Deletions cut 5 bases from V and 7 bases from J, with 16 bases between. The CDR3 is 15 amino acids. The timepoints at which blood was sampled were baseline, cycle 4 day 1, and cycle 7 day 1. Here immunoSEQ multiplex PCR was the method, and the copy in TCRdb shows in-frame clones only, minus some. This sample has around 56,000 clones, with about 80% found just once. This sequence was found in an adult with an advanced solid tumor such as melanoma, head and neck, liver or kidney cancer. Source: CD4+ or CD8+ T cells sorted from blood, taken in a trial of the OX40 agonist ivuxolimab. V gene TRBV5-8 combines with J gene TRBJ1-6; D ambiguous. CDR3 DNA sequence: TGTGCCAGCAGTTTTCGGCGGACCCTGAATTCACCCCTCCACTTT. Its protein is CASSFRRTLNSPLHF.